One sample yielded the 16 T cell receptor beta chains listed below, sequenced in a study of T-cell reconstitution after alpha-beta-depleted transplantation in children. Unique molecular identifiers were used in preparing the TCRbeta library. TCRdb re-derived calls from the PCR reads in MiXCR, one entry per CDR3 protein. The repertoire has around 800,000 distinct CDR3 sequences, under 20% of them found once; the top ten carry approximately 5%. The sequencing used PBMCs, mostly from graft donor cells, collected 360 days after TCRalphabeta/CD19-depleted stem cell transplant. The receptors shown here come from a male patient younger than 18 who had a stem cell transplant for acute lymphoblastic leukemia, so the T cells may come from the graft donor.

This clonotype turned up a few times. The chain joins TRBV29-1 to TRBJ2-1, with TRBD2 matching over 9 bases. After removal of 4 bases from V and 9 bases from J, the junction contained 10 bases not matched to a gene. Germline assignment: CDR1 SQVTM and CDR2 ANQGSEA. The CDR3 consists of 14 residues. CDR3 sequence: CSVGGGGRGFEQFF. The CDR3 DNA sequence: TGCAGCGTTGGGGGCGGCGGGAGGGGGTTTGAGCAGTTCTTC.

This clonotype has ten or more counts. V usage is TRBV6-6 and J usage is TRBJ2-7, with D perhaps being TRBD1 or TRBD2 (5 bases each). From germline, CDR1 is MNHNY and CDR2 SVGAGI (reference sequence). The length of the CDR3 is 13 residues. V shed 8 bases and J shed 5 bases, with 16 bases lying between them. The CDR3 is CASEIGQGHEQYF. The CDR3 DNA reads TGTGCCAGCGAGATTGGGCAGGGACACGAGCAGTACTTC.

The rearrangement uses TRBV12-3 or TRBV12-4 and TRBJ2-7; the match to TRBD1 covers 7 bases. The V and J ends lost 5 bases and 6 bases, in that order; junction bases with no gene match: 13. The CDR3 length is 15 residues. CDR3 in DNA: TGTGCCAGCAGTACCCACAGGGGTTCGAGGCGCGAGCAGTACTTC. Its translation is CASSTHRGSRREQYF.

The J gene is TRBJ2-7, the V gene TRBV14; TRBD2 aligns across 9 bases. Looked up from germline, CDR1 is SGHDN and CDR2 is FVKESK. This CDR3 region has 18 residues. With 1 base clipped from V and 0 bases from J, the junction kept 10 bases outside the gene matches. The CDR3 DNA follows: TGTGCCAGCAGCCAAGGAGGGCCTAGCGGGACTCTCTCCTACGAGCAGTACTTC. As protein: CASSQGGPSGTLSYEQYF.

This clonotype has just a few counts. In DNA, the CDR3 is TGTGCCAGCAGTTCCAGGGGGGCCCCAACCCGGGGTTACACAGATACGCAGTATTTT. Protein sequence: CASSSRGAPTRGYTDTQYF. The genes are TRBV27 and TRBJ2-3, with D possibly being TRBD1 (7 bases). The length of the CDR3 is 19 residues. The germline V gene encodes CDR1 MNHEY and CDR2 SMNVEV (reference sequence). Trimming shortened V by 4 bases and J by 2 bases, and 25 bases separated the two germline ends.

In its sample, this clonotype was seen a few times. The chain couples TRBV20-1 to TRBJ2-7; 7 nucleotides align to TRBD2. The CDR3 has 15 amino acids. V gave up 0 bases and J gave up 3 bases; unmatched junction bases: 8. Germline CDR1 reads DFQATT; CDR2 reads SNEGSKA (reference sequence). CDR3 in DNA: TGCAGTGCTAGAGATGGGGCGGGAGCGCTCTACGAGCAGTACTTC. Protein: CSARDGAGALYEQYF.

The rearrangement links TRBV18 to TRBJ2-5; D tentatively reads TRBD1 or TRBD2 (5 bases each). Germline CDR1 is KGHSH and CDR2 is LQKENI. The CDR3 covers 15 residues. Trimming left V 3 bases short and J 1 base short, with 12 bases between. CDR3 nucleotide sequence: TGTGCCAGCTCACCCCGGGACGGCGGCCAAGAGACCCAGTACTTC. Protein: CASSPRDGGQETQYF.

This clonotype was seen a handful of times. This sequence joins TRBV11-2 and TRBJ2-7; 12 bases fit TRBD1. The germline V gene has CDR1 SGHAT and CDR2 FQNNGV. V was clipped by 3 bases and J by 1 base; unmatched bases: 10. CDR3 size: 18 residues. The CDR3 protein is CASSLNLGTGGGSYEQYF. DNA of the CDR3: TGTGCCAGCAGCTTGAATCTAGGGACAGGGGGCGGATCCTACGAGCAGTACTTC.

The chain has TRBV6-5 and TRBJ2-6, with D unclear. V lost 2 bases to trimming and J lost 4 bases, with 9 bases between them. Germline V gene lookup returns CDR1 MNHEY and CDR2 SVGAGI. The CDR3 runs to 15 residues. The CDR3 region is CASSYGWSGANVLTF. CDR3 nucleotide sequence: TGTGCCAGCAGTTACGGATGGTCCGGGGCCAACGTCCTGACTTTC.

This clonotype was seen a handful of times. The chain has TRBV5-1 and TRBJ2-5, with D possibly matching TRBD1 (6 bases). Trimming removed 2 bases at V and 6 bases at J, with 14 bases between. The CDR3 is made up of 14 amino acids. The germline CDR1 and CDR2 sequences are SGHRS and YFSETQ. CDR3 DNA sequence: TGCGCCAGCAGCTTCCACAGGGTGGTAAAGACCCAGTACTTC. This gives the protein CASSFHRVVKTQYF.

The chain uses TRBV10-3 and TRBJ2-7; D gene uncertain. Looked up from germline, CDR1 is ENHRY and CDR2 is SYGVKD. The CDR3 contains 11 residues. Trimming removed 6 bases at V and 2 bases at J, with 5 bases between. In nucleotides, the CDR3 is TGTGCCATCAGAGAGGCCTACGAGCAGTACTTC. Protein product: CAIREAYEQYF.

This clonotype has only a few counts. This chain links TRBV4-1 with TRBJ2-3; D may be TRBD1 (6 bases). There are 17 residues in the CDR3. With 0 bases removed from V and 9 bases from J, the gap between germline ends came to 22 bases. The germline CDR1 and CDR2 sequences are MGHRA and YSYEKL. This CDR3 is CASSQDFGGSRLRTQYF. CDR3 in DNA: TGCGCCAGCAGCCAAGATTTTGGGGGCTCCCGATTACGGACGCAGTATTTT.

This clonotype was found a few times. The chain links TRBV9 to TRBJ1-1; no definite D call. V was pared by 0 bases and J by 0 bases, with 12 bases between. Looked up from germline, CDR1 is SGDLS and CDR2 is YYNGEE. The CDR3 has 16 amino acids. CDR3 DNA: TGTGCCAGCAGCGTAGGGATTGGAAGAATGAACACTGAAGCTTTCTTT. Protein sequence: CASSVGIGRMNTEAFF. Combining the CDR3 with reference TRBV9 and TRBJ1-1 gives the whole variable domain DSGVTQTPKHLITATGQRVTLRCSPRSGDLSVYWYQQSLDQGLQFLIQYYNGEERAKGNILERFSAQQFPDLHSELNLSSLELGDSALYFCASSVGIGRMNTEAFFGQGTRLTVV.

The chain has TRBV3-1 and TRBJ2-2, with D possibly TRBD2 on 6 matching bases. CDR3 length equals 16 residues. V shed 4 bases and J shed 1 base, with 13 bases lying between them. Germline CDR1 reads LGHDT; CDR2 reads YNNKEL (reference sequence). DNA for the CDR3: TGTGCCAGCAGCCTGAACGGGCGGGAGAACACCGGGGAGCTGTTTTTT. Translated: CASSLNGRENTGELFF.

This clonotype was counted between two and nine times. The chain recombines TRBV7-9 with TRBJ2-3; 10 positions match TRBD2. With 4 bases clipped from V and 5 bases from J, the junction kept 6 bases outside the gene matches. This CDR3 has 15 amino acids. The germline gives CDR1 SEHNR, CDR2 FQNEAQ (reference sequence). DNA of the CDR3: TGTGCCAGCAGCTCCCTAGCGGGAGATGAAGATACGCAGTATTTT. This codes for CASSSLAGDEDTQYF.

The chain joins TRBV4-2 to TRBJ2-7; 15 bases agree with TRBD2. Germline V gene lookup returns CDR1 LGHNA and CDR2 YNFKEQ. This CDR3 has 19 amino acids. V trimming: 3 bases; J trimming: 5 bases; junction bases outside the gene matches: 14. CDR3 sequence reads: CASSHLDGTSGRSYHEQYF. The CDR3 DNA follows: TGTGCCAGCAGCCATCTAGACGGGACTAGCGGGAGGTCGTACCACGAGCAGTACTTC.